The rows below give T cell receptor beta chains drawn from one sample of a study of T cells after yellow fever vaccination. TCRdb processed the 5' RACE reads anew with MiXCR; each CDR3 protein has one entry. The sample contains about 170,000 distinct CDR3 sequences, roughly 9.6% of which appear only once. Source: CD8+ T cells sorted from PBMCs, taken 15 days after the yellow fever booster vaccination. Receptors originate from a man younger than 35 who received the YFV17D yellow fever vaccine. The CDR3 runs from the conserved cysteine through the conserved F or W. A D gene is named only where the DNA matches it firmly. Clone sizes are given selectively: once, few, many, or a class where the clone is expanded.

d_call: -
clone_size: -
j_call: TRBJ2-5
v_call: TRBV18
cdr3_aa: CASSGDPGETQYF
cdr3_nt: TGTGCCAGCTCAGGGGACCCAGGAGAGACCCAGTACTTC

d_call: TRBD2
clone_size: -
j_call: TRBJ2-4
v_call: TRBV9
cdr3_aa: CASSVGGRAKNIQYF
cdr3_nt: TGTGCCAGCAGCGTCGGCGGGAGAGCCAAAAACATTCAGTACTTC

d_call: TRBD1
clone_size: -
j_call: TRBJ2-1
v_call: TRBV2
cdr3_aa: CAKNRGTYNEQFF
cdr3_nt: TGTGCCAAAAACAGGGGAACCTACAATGAGCAGTTCTTC

d_call: -
clone_size: few
j_call: TRBJ2-7
v_call: TRBV29-1
cdr3_aa: CSVSGTGRGSYEQYF
cdr3_nt: TGCAGCGTCTCTGGAACAGGGAGGGGATCCTACGAGCAGTACTTC

d_call: -
clone_size: many
j_call: TRBJ2-3
v_call: TRBV2
cdr3_aa: CASSAGTDTQYF
cdr3_nt: TGTGCCAGCAGCGCAGGGACAGATACGCAGTATTTT

d_call: -
clone_size: -
j_call: TRBJ2-2
v_call: TRBV12-3/TRBV12-4
cdr3_aa: CASSSPAGTPREELFF
cdr3_nt: TGTGCCAGCAGTTCCCCCGCCGGGACCCCCCGGGAGGAGCTGTTTTTT

d_call: -
clone_size: -
j_call: TRBJ1-4
v_call: TRBV20-1
cdr3_aa: CSARRPGSDEKLFF
cdr3_nt: TGCAGTGCTAGAAGGCCGGGGTCGGATGAAAAACTGTTTTTT

d_call: -
clone_size: few
j_call: TRBJ1-6
v_call: TRBV7-9
cdr3_aa: CASSRGNSPLHF
cdr3_nt: TGTGCCAGCAGCAGGGGTAATTCACCCCTCCACTTT

d_call: -
clone_size: -
j_call: TRBJ2-7
v_call: TRBV27
cdr3_aa: CASSLLSGGYEQYF
cdr3_nt: TGTGCCAGCAGTTTATTGTCAGGAGGCTACGAGCAGTACTTC

d_call: TRBD2
clone_size: -
j_call: TRBJ2-7
v_call: TRBV6-2/TRBV6-3
cdr3_aa: CASSGLAGIEYEQYF
cdr3_nt: TGTGCCAGCAGTGGACTAGCGGGGATCGAGTACGAGCAGTACTTC

d_call: -
clone_size: -
j_call: TRBJ1-1
v_call: TRBV2
cdr3_aa: CASIRRQALREAFF
cdr3_nt: TGTGCCAGCATACGGCGACAGGCCCTGAGGGAAGCTTTCTTT

d_call: -
clone_size: -
j_call: TRBJ2-1
v_call: TRBV12-3/TRBV12-4
cdr3_aa: CASSYAGTSDNEQFF
cdr3_nt: TGTGCCAGCAGTTACGCCGGGACCTCAGACAATGAGCAGTTCTTC

d_call: -
clone_size: few
j_call: TRBJ2-1
v_call: TRBV7-2
cdr3_aa: CASSQGGVIPRGEQFF
cdr3_nt: TGTGCCAGCAGTCAGGGGGGCGTTATCCCACGTGGAGAGCAGTTCTTC

d_call: -
clone_size: many
j_call: TRBJ2-1
v_call: TRBV4-3
cdr3_aa: CASSQEGPGTRDEQFF
cdr3_nt: TGCGCCAGCAGCCAAGAGGGGCCAGGGACTCGGGATGAGCAGTTCTTC

d_call: -
clone_size: few
j_call: TRBJ2-1
v_call: TRBV6-6
cdr3_aa: CASSLRNEQFF
cdr3_nt: TGTGCCAGCAGCTTAAGGAATGAGCAGTTCTTC

d_call: TRBD2
clone_size: -
j_call: TRBJ2-2
v_call: TRBV6-1
cdr3_aa: CASSDGRGANTGELFF
cdr3_nt: TGTGCCAGCAGTGATGGGCGGGGGGCGAACACCGGGGAGCTGTTTTTT

d_call: -
clone_size: few
j_call: TRBJ1-5
v_call: TRBV6-2/TRBV6-3
cdr3_aa: CASTGPGPVWGQPQHF
cdr3_nt: TGTGCCAGCACCGGGCCGGGACCGGTATGGGGTCAGCCCCAGCATTTT

d_call: -
clone_size: few
j_call: TRBJ2-2
v_call: TRBV5-3
cdr3_aa: CARSLAPDRSNTGELFF
cdr3_nt: TGTGCCAGAAGCTTGGCTCCTGACAGATCGAACACCGGGGAGCTGTTTTTT

d_call: TRBD2
clone_size: few
j_call: TRBJ2-3
v_call: TRBV7-3
cdr3_aa: CASSPAGGGWGDTQYF
cdr3_nt: TGTGCCAGCAGCCCCGCCGGCGGGGGTTGGGGAGATACGCAGTATTTT

d_call: -
clone_size: few
j_call: TRBJ2-1
v_call: TRBV7-6
cdr3_aa: CASSLALGQRANEQFF
cdr3_nt: TGTGCCAGCAGCTTAGCCCTCGGTCAGCGTGCTAATGAGCAGTTCTTC

d_call: TRBD2
clone_size: -
j_call: TRBJ2-5
v_call: TRBV4-3
cdr3_aa: CASSQSGGITGETQYF
cdr3_nt: TGCGCCAGCAGCCAAAGCGGGGGGATAACGGGGGAGACCCAGTACTTC

d_call: -
clone_size: many
j_call: TRBJ2-1
v_call: TRBV2
cdr3_aa: CASLALNSYNEQFF
cdr3_nt: TGTGCCAGCCTAGCGCTAAACTCCTACAATGAGCAGTTCTTC

d_call: -
clone_size: many
j_call: TRBJ1-4
v_call: TRBV2
cdr3_aa: CASSDRSDEKLFF
cdr3_nt: TGTGCCAGCAGTGATCGGAGCGATGAAAAACTGTTTTTT

d_call: -
clone_size: many
j_call: TRBJ2-1
v_call: TRBV25-1
cdr3_aa: CASSDDGFSYNEQFF
cdr3_nt: TGTGCCAGCAGTGACGACGGATTCTCCTACAATGAGCAGTTCTTC

d_call: -
clone_size: many
j_call: TRBJ2-7
v_call: TRBV27
cdr3_aa: CASSLRVLYEQYF
cdr3_nt: TGTGCCAGCAGTTTGCGCGTATTGTACGAGCAGTACTTC

d_call: -
clone_size: -
j_call: TRBJ2-1
v_call: TRBV7-9
cdr3_aa: CASSVASTGIYNEQFF
cdr3_nt: TGTGCCAGCAGCGTAGCCAGTACCGGTATCTACAATGAGCAGTTCTTC

d_call: TRBD1
clone_size: few
j_call: TRBJ2-5
v_call: TRBV9
cdr3_aa: CASSSDREETQYF
cdr3_nt: TGTGCCAGCAGCTCGGACAGGGAAGAGACCCAGTACTTC

d_call: -
clone_size: -
j_call: TRBJ2-5
v_call: TRBV29-1
cdr3_aa: CSVIGQEEETQYF
cdr3_nt: TGCAGCGTTATTGGGCAGGAGGAAGAGACCCAGTACTTC

d_call: TRBD2
clone_size: -
j_call: TRBJ2-1
v_call: TRBV6-6
cdr3_aa: CASSYGGGSFIEQFF
cdr3_nt: TGTGCCAGCAGTTACGGCGGGGGGTCTTTCATTGAGCAGTTCTTC

d_call: -
clone_size: few
j_call: TRBJ2-3
v_call: TRBV6-5
cdr3_aa: CASSFGRERYTQYF
cdr3_nt: TGTGCCAGCAGTTTTGGACGGGAAAGATATACGCAGTATTTT

d_call: -
clone_size: -
j_call: TRBJ1-2
v_call: TRBV12-3/TRBV12-4
cdr3_aa: CASFQFGGRKHDGYTF
cdr3_nt: TGTGCCAGCTTCCAATTCGGGGGGAGGAAGCACGATGGCTACACCTTC

d_call: -
clone_size: -
j_call: TRBJ2-2
v_call: TRBV4-1
cdr3_aa: CASSQGGFGELFF
cdr3_nt: TGCGCCAGCAGCCAAGGGGGATTCGGGGAGCTGTTTTTT

d_call: -
clone_size: many
j_call: TRBJ2-5
v_call: TRBV29-1
cdr3_aa: CSVGTSWGETQYF
cdr3_nt: TGCAGCGTTGGGACCTCCTGGGGCGAGACCCAGTACTTC

d_call: -
clone_size: -
j_call: TRBJ2-5
v_call: TRBV3-1
cdr3_aa: CASSQGEGLETQYF
cdr3_nt: TGTGCCAGCAGCCAAGGAGAGGGTTTGGAGACCCAGTACTTC

d_call: TRBD1
clone_size: -
j_call: TRBJ1-1
v_call: TRBV6-2/TRBV6-3
cdr3_aa: CASGSSSDRETFF
cdr3_nt: TGTGCCAGCGGCTCCTCCTCGGACAGGGAGACTTTCTTT